This is a list of T cell receptor beta chains from one sample in a study of blood T cell repertoires in COVID-19. Sequenced by immunoSEQ multiplex PCR; TCRdb stores in-frame clones only, minus some. The sample has hundreds of thousands of clones; about 82% are singletons. The sequenced sample consisted of PBMCs or T cells enriched from blood (not recorded which). The receptor set was obtained from a woman aged 45-60 years who had recovered from COVID-19. Each CDR3 is given with its conserved first and last residue.

TRBV2	TRBJ2-7	CASTDYSYEQYF
TRBV11-2	TRBJ1-1	CASSLERKGGSAFF
TRBV28	TRBJ1-2	CASSIIQGNYGYTF
TRBV27	TRBJ2-3	CASSLIQGTDTQYF
TRBV3-1/TRBV3-2	TRBJ2-1	CASSRLGGGAGEQFF
TRBV2	TRBJ2-5	CASSAQRGTQETQYF
TRBV18	TRBJ1-2	CASSQDRTYGYTF
TRBV29-1	TRBJ2-5	CSSNFGSRETQYF
TRBV4-2	TRBJ1-5	CASSQVRMDISDYQPQHF
TRBV2	TRBJ2-7	CASKRDRGPDEQYF
TRBV6-5	TRBJ2-7	CASRQQGGHEQYF
TRBV7-2	TRBJ1-2	CASSLEGQGAPYTF
TRBV2	TRBJ1-4	CASRRTGGNEKLFF
TRBV5-8	TRBJ2-7	CASSLRVGTSRYEQYF
TRBV5-1	TRBJ2-7	CASSTSGQSYEQYF
TRBV19	TRBJ1-1	CASSTRDRGGTEAFF
TRBV3-1/TRBV3-2	TRBJ2-3	CASSLRQGADTQYF
TRBV19	TRBJ2-1	CASSILASGRPEQFF
TRBV13	TRBJ2-5	CASSSRTRRETQYF
TRBV19	TRBJ2-2	CASSRDSRGNTGELFF
TRBV5-1	TRBJ2-7	CASRSGYPRYEQYF
TRBV7-9	TRBJ2-1	CASSPGQTATYNEQFF
TRBV15	TRBJ2-1	CATSANREGVYEQFF
TRBV4-3	TRBJ2-2	CASSLRDRGLSGELFF
TRBV14	TRBJ2-3	CASSRVFSGTDTQYF
TRBV7-2	TRBJ1-5	CASSIRTGRNQPQHF
TRBV11-3	TRBJ2-7	CASSLAPAYEQYF
TRBV19	TRBJ1-2	CASRVGGPPANYGYTF
TRBV12-5	TRBJ1-5	CASGVDSILNQPQHF
TRBV18	TRBJ1-1	CASSPTNRYMTGQNTEAFF
TRBV3-1/TRBV3-2	TRBJ1-6	CASSPYGRGASPLHF
TRBV19	TRBJ2-1	CASNGRGHEQFF
TRBV7-2	TRBJ1-3	CASSLEYRGNSGNTIYF
TRBV7-9	TRBJ1-2	CASSSSRRGYTF
TRBV6-2/TRBV6-3	TRBJ1-5	CASSYWTGASQPQHF
TRBV12-3/TRBV12-4	TRBJ2-3	CASSLRGGDTQYF
TRBV11-2	TRBJ2-1	CASSLSTGVGGPYNEQFF
TRBV4-1	TRBJ1-1	CASSQTYVAEAFF
TRBV5-1	TRBJ1-4	CASSLATLRTRGEKLFF
TRBV3-1/TRBV3-2	TRBJ2-1	CASSRLETGELNNEQFF
TRBV30	TRBJ1-4	CAWSRATNEKLFF
TRBV5-1	TRBJ2-3	CASSLRAATDTQYF
TRBV6-5	TRBJ1-3	CAGGTDSGNTIYF
TRBV11-2	TRBJ1-4	CASSDRVRQSEKLFF
TRBV4-1	TRBJ2-5	CASSQRTSVYQETQYF
TRBV7-2	TRBJ2-3	CASSGRLAGGQDTQYF
TRBV9	TRBJ2-2	CASTLAGGLPGTGELFF
TRBV6-5	TRBJ1-4	CASSYSSGQNNEKLFF
TRBV7-2	TRBJ2-7	CASSLGGFYEQYF
TRBV30	TRBJ1-2	CAWSPGHQNYGYTF
TRBV24-1	TRBJ2-7	CATSDFNRRSRWQGVNEQYF
TRBV18	TRBJ2-2	CASSPGWLAGVGGELFF
TRBV10-3	TRBJ1-1	CAISEPGLNTEAFF
TRBV7-8	TRBJ1-1	CASSSNNLITSGVTEAFF
TRBV2	TRBJ1-5	CASRTNRGSNQPQHF
TRBV24-1	TRBJ2-7	CATSDFGPINYEQYF
TRBV11-3	TRBJ1-5	CASSGQTGHNQPQHF
TRBV4-3	TRBJ2-2	CASSQEAGTNTGELFF
TRBV19	TRBJ2-7	CASSDQDYEQYF